The source of this T cell receptor (beta chain) is a study of blood T cell repertoires in COVID-19. On the study more broadly: Sources were T cells, B-cell-depleted T cells, or PBMCs; the material itself was cDNA or gDNA.

Profiled with immunoSEQ multiplex PCR; TCRdb holds only in-frame clones, not every one. The table includes roughly 190,000 clones, around four fifths detected once. The CDR3 length is 14 residues. Germline CDR1 is SNHLY and CDR2 is FYNNEI. The V gene end was trimmed by 4 bases and the J gene end by 3 bases; junction bases not matched to a gene: 2. Source material: peripheral blood. The receptor was isolated from a woman aged 35 to 49 with acute or convalescent COVID-19. The chain employs TRBV2 and TRBJ2-3; TRBD1 agrees at 9 bases. CDR3 nucleotides: TGTGCCAGCAGTGGACAGGGGGGGACAGATACGCAGTATTTT. This encodes CASSGQGGTDTQYF.